These 28 T cell receptor beta chains came from one sample sequenced in a study of T cells in Graves' hyperthyroidism and ophthalmopathy. Template material for amplifying TCR beta CDR3 regions consisted of RNA transcripts. A set of HTBI primers served as the primers for a first-round RT-PCR of the TCR CDR3. Each CDR3 protein is one row after TCRdb ran MiXCR on the multiplex PCR reads. The sample consists of around 540,000 distinct CDR3 sequences, around 45% of them appearing once. The sequencing sample was made of peripheral blood or thyroid tissue (not recorded which). The receptor set was obtained from a woman in her late teens or twenties with Graves' hyperthyroidism.

Comment on this clonotype: At one end, the junction sequence differs from germline, possibly due to a read error. CDR3 amino acids: CASSHTTGYYGYTF. CDR3 bases: TGCGCCAGCAGCCACACGACAGGTTACTATGGCTACACCTTC. The J gene is TRBJ1-2, the V gene TRBV7-3; possibly TRBD1 for D (6 bases). CDR1 and CDR2 (germline): SGHTA, FQGTGA. The CDR3 contains 14 residues.

Comment on this clonotype: This CDR3 fails to terminate in the conserved phenylalanine or tryptophan, so it likely reflects a read error. The chain links TRBV2 to TRBJ1-1; maybe TRBD1 (5 bases). In germline, CDR1 is SNHLY, CDR2 FYNNEI. V lost 5 bases, J lost 6 bases, and 13 bases lay in between. The length of the CDR3 is 13 residues. CDR3 sequence (DNA): TGTGCCAGCAGTCTCACGGGGGTCCCTGAAGCTTTCCTT. Protein: CASSLTGVPEAFL.

V usage is TRBV12-3 or TRBV12-4 and J usage is TRBJ1-2, with a possible D match to TRBD1 (6 bases). CDR3 length equals 14 residues. V lost 4 bases and J lost 2, with 11 bases in between. The CDR3 spells CASSSGQLNYGYTF. Written as DNA, the CDR3 is TGTGCCAGCAGTTCCGGACAGCTCAACTATGGCTACACCTTC.

The sample holds one count of this clonotype. The chain employs TRBV30 and TRBJ1-2; 7 bases match TRBD1. V gave up 5 bases and J gave up 6 bases; unmatched junction bases: 12. Germline values: CDR1 GTSNPN, CDR2 SVGIG (reference sequence). The CDR3 totals 14 residues. This CDR3 is CAWGRDSQRHGYTF. CDR3 bases: TGTGCCTGGGGTCGGGACAGCCAACGACATGGCTACACCTTC.

This clonotype was recorded many times. This rearrangement joins TRBV29-1 to TRBJ2-3, with 8 bases lining up with TRBD2. This CDR3 has 13 amino acids. Trimming removed 4 bases from V and 6 bases from J; junction bases left unmatched: 6. CDR1 and CDR2 from the germline V gene are SQVTM and ANQGSEA. CDR3 region: CSVGTSSSDTQYF. CDR3 in DNA: TGCAGCGTTGGGACTAGCTCGTCGGATACGCAGTATTTT.

V gene TRBV9 combines with J gene TRBJ2-7, with 12 bases aligning to TRBD2. The CDR3 spans 15 residues. Trimming cost V 3 bases and J 5 bases; bases outside gene matches: 6. Germline CDR1 and CDR2: SGDLS and YYNGEE. CDR3 residues: CASSGYGLAGNEQYF. CDR3 DNA: TGTGCCAGCAGCGGGTACGGACTAGCGGGGAACGAGCAGTACTTC.

This clonotype was seen many times. The chain uses TRBV2 and TRBJ2-7; unclear D gene. There are 15 residues in the CDR3. From germline, CDR1 is SNHLY and CDR2 FYNNEI. With 0 bases removed from V and 6 bases from J, the gap between germline ends came to 15 bases. This CDR3 is CASSEAKDLRLEQYF. CDR3 bases: TGTGCCAGCAGTGAAGCTAAGGACCTGAGACTCGAGCAGTACTTC.

The table lists this clonotype with many counts. This chain connects TRBV25-1 to TRBJ2-2; D is undetermined. Trimming pared 2 bases from V and 4 bases from J, leaving 14 bases between. CDR1 and CDR2 (germline): MGHDK, SYGVNS. The CDR3 totals 16 residues. The CDR3 loop reads CASSEVALGGTGELFF. DNA of the CDR3: TGTGCCAGCAGTGAAGTAGCACTCGGCGGCACCGGGGAGCTGTTTTTT.

This clonotype was detected a few times. The rearrangement uses TRBV7-9 and TRBJ1-1; D unclear. CDR1 and CDR2 from the germline V gene are SEHNR and FQNEAQ (reference sequence). The CDR3 consists of 11 residues. V lost 1 base and J lost 6, with 3 bases in between. The CDR3 protein is CASSLESEAFF. Here the CDR3 DNA reads TGTGCCAGCAGCTTAGAGTCTGAAGCTTTCTTT.

This chain joins TRBV20-1 and TRBJ2-7; D perhaps matches TRBD1 (7 bases). The CDR3 is made up of 14 amino acids. The germline CDR1 and CDR2 sequences are DFQATT and SNEGSKA (reference sequence). V lost 0 bases and J 4 bases, leaving 13 bases between the germline ends. The CDR3 sequence is CSARDTAGGYEQYF. The CDR3 DNA sequence: TGCAGTGCTAGAGATACGGCAGGGGGGTACGAGCAGTACTTC.

The chain is built from TRBV10-2 and TRBJ1-2; the match to TRBD1 covers 7 bases. The trim removed 6 bases at V and 4 bases at J, leaving 8 bases unmatched. The CDR3 totals 14 residues. CDR1 WSHSY and CDR2 SAAADI come from the germline V gene. The CDR3 DNA sequence: TGCGCCAGCAGCCCCCGGACAGGCTTCTATGGCTACACCTTC. Translation gives CASSPRTGFYGYTF.

CDR3 loop: CASSRSFGGIYEQYF. The CDR3 nucleotides read TGTGCCAGTAGTAGGTCGTTCGGCGGGATCTACGAGCAGTACTTC. The chain has TRBV7-6 and TRBJ2-5; possibly TRBD2 for D (6 bases). The last part of the DNA fits TRBJ2-7 better; the J call may be wrong. This CDR3 is 15 amino acids long. Germline assignment: CDR1 SGHVS and CDR2 FNYEAQ.

To note about this clonotype: A much larger clone lies one base from this, so it may be a read error. The V gene is TRBV20-1, the J gene TRBJ2-7; 9 nucleotides agree with TRBD2. J lost 2 bases, V lost 4 bases, and 3 bases had no gene match. Germline-derived CDR1 and CDR2 are DFQATT and SNEGSKA (reference sequence). The CDR3 totals 13 residues. As DNA, the CDR3 is TGCAGTGCTAACGGCGGGGGGGCCTACGAGCAGTACTTC. Protein product: CSANGGGAYEQYF.

This clonotype was seen repeatedly, ten times or more. The germline gene is not matched at one end of the junction; a read error may be the cause. The chain is built from TRBV5-1 and TRBJ1-4; perhaps TRBD1 as D (5 bases). The CDR3 sequence is 12 residues long. Germline CDR1 is SGHRS and CDR2 is YFSETQ. The CDR3 sequence: CASSLGGEKLFF. CDR3 coding DNA: TGTGCCAGCAGTTTGGGGGGGGAAAAACTGTTTTTT.

V gene TRBV12-3 or TRBV12-4 combines with J gene TRBJ1-5; 8 bases fit TRBD1. The trim removed 5 bases at V and 4 bases at J, leaving 4 bases unmatched. The CDR3 has 14 residues. CDR3 sequence (DNA): TGTGCCAGCAGTCCGACAGGGGTAAATCAGCCCCAGCATTTT. This gives the protein CASSPTGVNQPQHF.

V is TRBV14 and J is TRBJ1-1; possible D gene TRBD1, 6 bases. The CDR3 is 14 residues long. Germline V CDR1 and CDR2: SGHDN, FVKESK. Trimming stripped 0 bases from V and 4 bases from J, with 9 bases between. CDR3 amino acids: CASSQEGAGTEAFF. The DNA of the CDR3 is TGTGCCAGCAGCCAAGAGGGGGCCGGCACTGAAGCTTTCTTT.

This clonotype was seen more than once but under ten times. The rearrangement links TRBV2 to TRBJ1-1; TRBD1 agrees at 8 bases. The germline gives CDR1 SNHLY, CDR2 FYNNEI. The CDR3 consists of 14 residues. The ends lost 6 bases at V and 3 bases at J; junction bases unmatched: 6. In nucleotides, the CDR3 is TGTGCCAGCAGGGTCACAGGGGGGCACACTGAAGCTTTCTTT. This gives the protein CASRVTGGHTEAFF.

This clonotype was counted many times. The rearrangement joins TRBV2 to TRBJ1-3; D gene ambiguous. Germline CDR1 is SNHLY and CDR2 is FYNNEI. V lost 10 bases and J 3 bases, leaving 10 bases between the germline ends. The CDR3 extends over 12 amino acids. CDR3 loop: CAIGGVGNTIYF. For the CDR3, the DNA is TGTGCCATAGGCGGCGTTGGAAACACCATATATTTT.

The chain joins TRBV10-3 to TRBJ2-7; possible D gene TRBD1, 6 bases. Trimming left V 7 bases short and J 1 base short, with 11 bases between. Per germline, CDR1 ENHRY and CDR2 SYGVKD. This CDR3 has 13 residues. CDR3 sequence: CAITGDTSYEQYF. The CDR3 nucleotides read TGTGCCATCACTGGGGACACTTCCTACGAGCAGTACTTC.

As for this clonotype: The junction departs from germline at one end; a sequencing error may be responsible. The chain employs TRBV6-1 and TRBJ1-2, with D tentatively TRBD1 (6 bases). Germline CDR1 reads MNHNS; CDR2 reads SASEGT. The CDR3 runs 14 residues. The DNA of the CDR3 is TGTGCCATCAGTGAACCGCTACAGGGCGAGGGCTACACCTTC. Amino acids: CAISEPLQGEGYTF.

V gene TRBV15 combines with J gene TRBJ2-2; D is unclear. Germline values: CDR1 LNHNV, CDR2 YYDKDF (reference sequence). The CDR3 consists of 17 residues. V was clipped by 0 bases and J by 1 base, with 12 bases between them. Here the CDR3 DNA reads TGTGCCACCAGCAGAGATGTGGGATGGGTGAACACCGGGGAGCTGTTTTTT. It is translated as CATSRDVGWVNTGELFF.

This clonotype has a handful of counts. The rearrangement uses TRBV4-3 and TRBJ2-5; TRBD1 matches at 7 bases. The junction had 9 bases not matched to a gene; V was cut back by 5 bases and J by 3 bases. Germline V gene data show CDR1 as LGHNA and CDR2 as YSLEER. The CDR3 length is 15 residues. The CDR3 nucleotides are TGCGCCAGCAGCGCGACAGGGACACAGGAAGAGACCCAGTACTTC. Translation: CASSATGTQEETQYF.

This clonotype was seen many times. DNA of the CDR3: TGTGCCACTCAATGGCACCAAGATAATGAAAAACTGTTTTTT. This encodes CATQWHQDNEKLFF. The rearrangement uses TRBV15 and TRBJ1-4; D remains ambiguous. The germline V and J ends were trimmed by 9 bases and 4 bases, with 15 bases remaining between them. The CDR3 runs to 14 residues. Germline CDR1 is LNHNV and CDR2 is YYDKDF (reference sequence).

This clonotype was seen ten or more times. The V gene is TRBV29-1, the J gene TRBJ1-3; TRBD1 matches 7 bases. This CDR3 has 14 amino acids. Germline V gene sequence: CDR1 SQVTM, CDR2 ANQGSEA. Trimming took 4 bases from V and 0 from J; bases not matched to a gene: 3. Written as DNA, the CDR3 is TGCAGCGTTGGGGACAGCTTCTCTGGAAACACCATATATTTT. Translation gives CSVGDSFSGNTIYF.

The V call is TRBV7-6, the J call TRBJ2-7; the D is unclear. CDR3 length equals 11 residues. V gave up 5 bases and J gave up 7 bases, with 9 bases separating them. Germline V gene data show CDR1 as SGHVS and CDR2 as FNYEAQ. CDR3 bases: TGTGCCAGCAGCAGGGCGTGTGAGCAGTACTTC. Translation: CASSRACEQYF.

This sequence joins TRBV29-1 and TRBJ2-5, with 7 bases matching TRBD1. Germline trimming cut 5 bases from V and 1 base from J; bases unmatched to any gene: 4. This CDR3 spans 13 amino acids. Germline V CDR1 and CDR2: SQVTM, ANQGSEA. CDR3 in amino acids: CSVFRDSQETQYF. CDR3 DNA: TGCAGCGTTTTCCGGGACAGCCAAGAGACCCAGTACTTC. Full variable domain (missing parts from reference TRBV29-1 and TRBJ2-5): SAVISQKPSRDICQRGTSLTIQCQVDSQVTMMFWYRQQPGQSLTLIATANQGSEATYESGFVIDKFPISRPNLTFSTLTVSNMSPEDSSIYLCSVFRDSQETQYFGPGTRLLVL.

In this sample, this clonotype turned up a few times. The J gene is TRBJ1-1, the V gene TRBV10-3; 8 nucleotides align to TRBD1. The CDR3 extends over 14 amino acids. The V gene's germline CDR1 is ENHRY and CDR2 SYGVKD. The V and J ends lost 5 bases and 1 base, in that order; junction bases with no gene match: 3. The CDR3 DNA reads TGTGCCATCAGTACGGGACAGGAGAACACTGAAGCTTTCTTT. This sequence encodes CAISTGQENTEAFF.

J is TRBJ2-7 and V is TRBV7-9; 7 bases agree with TRBD1. The CDR3 is made up of 14 amino acids. The germline V gene has CDR1 SEHNR and CDR2 FQNEAQ (reference sequence). The J segment lost 5 bases and the V segment lost 6 bases, leaving 10 bases of the junction unmatched. CDR3 DNA: TGTGCCAGCAGTCCCCGGGACAGCGGCCACGAGCAGTACTTC. Translating it yields CASSPRDSGHEQYF.